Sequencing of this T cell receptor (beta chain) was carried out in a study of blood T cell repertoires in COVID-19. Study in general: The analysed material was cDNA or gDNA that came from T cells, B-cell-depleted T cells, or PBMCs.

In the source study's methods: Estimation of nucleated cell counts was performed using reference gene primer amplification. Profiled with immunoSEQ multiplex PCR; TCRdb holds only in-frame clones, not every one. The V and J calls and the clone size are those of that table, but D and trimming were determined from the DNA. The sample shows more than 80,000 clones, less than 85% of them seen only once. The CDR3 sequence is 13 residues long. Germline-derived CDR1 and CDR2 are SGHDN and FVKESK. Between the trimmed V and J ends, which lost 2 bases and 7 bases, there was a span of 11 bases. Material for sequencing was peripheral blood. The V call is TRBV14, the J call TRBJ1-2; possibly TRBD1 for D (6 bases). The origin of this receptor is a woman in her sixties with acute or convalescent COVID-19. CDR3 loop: CASSQNWGLGYTF. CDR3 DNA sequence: TGTGCCAGCAGCCAAAATTGGGGGCTTGGCTACACCTTC.